The present entry profiles one T cell receptor (beta chain) with its context. In the source study's methods: The assay estimated nucleated cells by amplifying reference gene primers. Some clones are missing from TCRdb's copy, which holds only in-frame ones; the method was immunoSEQ multiplex PCR. D and trimming come from the DNA, and the V and J calls and clone size come from that table. The profile shows about 10,000 clones, roughly 89% of them singletons. This sample was taken from a study of blood T cell repertoires in COVID-19. At the level of the study: The samples span acute and convalescent COVID-19 from the United States, Italy and Spain. T cells, B-cell-depleted T cells, or PBMCs supplied cDNA or gDNA.

Trimming stripped 4 bases from V and 0 bases from J, with 10 bases between. The CDR3 runs 13 residues. Germline CDR1 and CDR2: GTSNPN and SVGIG (reference sequence). The chain combines TRBV30 with TRBJ2-7, with TRBD1 as a possible D gene (5 bases). The receptor comes from a human donor in a cohort sampled during active COVID-19. Specimen: peripheral blood. CDR3: CAWKRQNSYEQYF. CDR3 bases: TGTGCCTGGAAGCGACAGAACTCCTACGAGCAGTACTTC.